This T cell receptor (beta chain) emerged from a study of long-term antiretroviral therapy in people with HIV. Germline CDR1 SEHNR, CDR2 FQNEAQ (reference sequence). Trimming left V 6 bases short and J 2 bases short, with 13 bases between. The CDR3 is made up of 15 amino acids. Survey level was the resolution at which the v3.0 immunoSEQ assay ran. Sequencing was performed with immunoSEQ multiplex PCR; in TCRdb, only in-frame clones are kept and a portion is missing. The sample contains 23,000 or so clones, approximately 80% of which appear only once. This specimen consisted of unsorted PBMCs, obtained approximately 4.5 years after starting antiretroviral therapy. The TCR comes from a young man with HIV. V usage is TRBV7-9 and J usage is TRBJ1-4; D is undetermined. The CDR3: CASRKDTDTNEKLFF. The CDR3 DNA is TGTGCCAGCAGAAAAGACACAGACACTAATGAAAAACTGTTTTTT.